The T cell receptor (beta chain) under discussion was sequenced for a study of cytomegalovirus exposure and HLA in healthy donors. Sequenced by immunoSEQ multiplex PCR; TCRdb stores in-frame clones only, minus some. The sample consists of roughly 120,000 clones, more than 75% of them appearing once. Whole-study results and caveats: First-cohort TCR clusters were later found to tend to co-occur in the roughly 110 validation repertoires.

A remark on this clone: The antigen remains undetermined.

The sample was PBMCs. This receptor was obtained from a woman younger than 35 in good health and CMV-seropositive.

CDR3 coding DNA: TGTGCCAGTCAGGACAGCTCTAACTATGGCTACACCTTC. This sequence encodes CASQDSSNYGYTF. The V call is TRBV19, the J call TRBJ1-2, with D possibly matching TRBD1 (6 bases). Trimming took 8 bases from V and 0 from J, leaving 10 bases between them. Germline V CDR1 and CDR2: LNHDA, SQIVND (reference sequence). This CDR3 is built from 13 residues.